These T cell receptor beta chains were read from a single sample in a study of beta chain features in type 1 diabetes. Profiling relied on immunoSEQ multiplex PCR, and the TCRdb table lists in-frame clones only, not all of them. The profile shows some 410,000 clones, over 11% of them singletons. The sequenced sample was naive CD4+ T cells from blood. Every receptor here comes from a man in his thirties or forties in good health. The CDR3 runs from the conserved cysteine through the conserved F or W. The D gene is left open where the match is weak. Some rows have no size entry. The others give once, few or many, or a class for an expanded clone.

few | TRBD2 | TRBJ2-5 | 15 | TRBV6-5 | CASSGSSGSVETQYF | TGTGCCAGCAGCGGGAGTAGCGGGAGTGTTGAGACCCAGTACTTC
few | TRBD1 | TRBJ1-4 | 14 | TRBV9 | CASSVGQGRGKLFF | TGTGCCAGCAGCGTTGGACAGGGGAGAGGAAAACTGTTTTTT
. | TRBD1 | TRBJ1-3 | 17 | TRBV4-2 | CASSQDLGQGSGNTIYF | TGTGCCAGCAGCCAAGATCTTGGACAGGGGTCAGGAAACACCATATATTTT
few | . | TRBJ2-5 | 13 | TRBV5-4 | CAIRRPGLETQYF | TGTGCCATCAGGCGACCGGGGCTAGAGACCCAGTACTTC
many | TRBD2 | TRBJ2-1 | 14 | TRBV4-3 | CASSQERTSYEQFF | TGCGCCAGCAGCCAAGAGAGGACTAGTTATGAGCAGTTCTTC
few | TRBD2 | TRBJ2-3 | 17 | TRBV9 | CASSVRLAGHSTDTQYF | TGTGCCAGCAGCGTTCGACTAGCGGGCCATAGCACAGATACGCAGTATTTT
. | . | TRBJ2-1 | 17 | TRBV19 | CASTYGNGRAPYNEQFF | TGTGCCAGTACCTACGGGAACGGGCGGGCCCCTTACAATGAGCAGTTCTTC
. | TRBD1 | TRBJ2-1 | 14 | TRBV5-7 | CASSFYRGWNEQFF | TGTGCCAGCAGCTTTTACAGGGGCTGGAATGAGCAGTTCTTC
few | TRBD1 | TRBJ1-2 | 13 | TRBV19 | CASSLGTDYGYTF | TGTGCCAGTAGCCTCGGGACAGACTATGGCTACACCTTC
. | . | TRBJ2-3 | 14 | TRBV19 | CASKAGPNTDTQYF | TGTGCCAGTAAGGCGGGCCCGAACACAGATACGCAGTATTTT
few | . | TRBJ2-3 | 13 | TRBV25-1 | CASTSRNTDTQYF | TGTGCCAGCACATCTAGGAACACAGATACGCAGTATTTT
few | . | TRBJ1-2 | 15 | TRBV4-1 | CASSPGSRTSYGYTF | TGCGCCAGCAGCCCGGGTAGCCGGACCTCCTATGGCTACACCTTC
. | TRBD1 | TRBJ1-2 | 13 | TRBV15 | CATSRVQGFGYTF | TGTGCCACCAGCAGAGTACAGGGGTTTGGCTACACCTTC
. | TRBD1 | TRBJ1-4 | 15 | TRBV4-1 | CASSPSGTGYEKLFF | TGCGCCAGCAGTCCGTCCGGGACAGGGTACGAAAAACTGTTTTTT
. | . | TRBJ1-1 | 12 | TRBV30 | CAWARGNTEAFF | TGTGCCTGGGCGAGAGGGAACACTGAAGCTTTCTTT
few | . | TRBJ2-1 | 13 | TRBV18 | CASSPGRDNEQFF | TGTGCCAGCTCACCTGGACGGGACAATGAGCAGTTCTTC
few | . | TRBJ1-5 | 14 | TRBV10-3 | CAISEGALGQPQHF | TGTGCCATCAGTGAGGGGGCGCTCGGTCAGCCCCAGCATTTT
few | . | TRBJ1-2 | 14 | TRBV27 | CASSFLQNNYGYTF | TGTGCCAGCAGTTTCCTACAGAATAACTATGGCTACACCTTC
few | . | TRBJ2-3 | 11 | TRBV7-9 | CASSLDTGRYF | TGTGCCAGCAGCTTAGACACCGGTCGGTATTTT
many | TRBD1 | TRBJ2-4 | 13 | TRBV10-3 | CAISEGQGNIQYF | TGTGCCATCAGTGAGGGACAGGGAAACATTCAGTACTTC
few | TRBD2 | TRBJ2-3 | 13 | TRBV29-1 | CSVVGTITDTQYF | TGCAGCGTTGTGGGGACTATAACAGATACGCAGTATTTT
few | TRBD2 | TRBJ2-3 | 16 | TRBV9 | CASSLRTSGSTDTQYF | TGTGCCAGCAGCTTAAGGACTAGCGGGAGCACAGATACGCAGTATTTT
few | . | TRBJ1-3 | 11 | TRBV25-1 | CASSEVHTIYF | TGTGCCAGCAGTGAAGTACACACCATATATTTT
. | TRBD1 | TRBJ1-3 | 15 | TRBV7-9 | CASSFGQGSGNTIYF | TGTGCCAGCAGCTTTGGACAGGGGTCTGGAAACACCATATATTTT
. | . | TRBJ2-7 | 16 | TRBV7-9 | CASSLGTGGPNYEQYF | TGTGCCAGCAGCTTAGGCACCGGGGGGCCCAACTACGAGCAGTACTTC
. | . | TRBJ2-3 | 14 | TRBV21-1 | CASSKAGATDTQYF | TGTGCCAGCAGCAAAGCAGGCGCCACAGATACGCAGTATTTT
. | TRBD1 | TRBJ2-4 | 16 | TRBV5-1 | CASSNPGGAAKNIQYF | TGCGCCAGCAGCAATCCAGGGGGCGCGGCCAAAAACATTCAGTACTTC
. | . | TRBJ1-1 | 12 | TRBV2 | CASTRGNTEAFF | TGTGCCAGCACTAGGGGAAACACTGAAGCTTTCTTT
. | . | TRBJ1-1 | 12 | TRBV29-1 | CSVGRANTEAFF | TGCAGCGTTGGGCGTGCGAACACTGAAGCTTTCTTT
. | TRBD2 | TRBJ2-7 | 15 | TRBV7-2 | CASSLSGGAPYEQYF | TGTGCCAGCAGCCTTAGCGGGGGGGCGCCCTACGAGCAGTACTTC
few | TRBD1 | TRBJ1-1 | 12 | TRBV19 | CASSVRTGEAFF | TGTGCCAGTAGTGTCCGGACAGGGGAAGCTTTCTTT
. | TRBD1 | TRBJ2-1 | 14 | TRBV18 | CASSPGQGIDEQFF | TGTGCCAGCTCACCGGGACAGGGTATCGATGAGCAGTTCTTC
few | . | TRBJ2-5 | 13 | TRBV7-2 | CASSLFIRETQYF | TGTGCCAGCAGCTTATTTATCCGGGAGACCCAGTACTTC
. | TRBD2 | TRBJ2-3 | 16 | TRBV7-2 | CASSLASGRSTDTQYF | TGTGCCAGCAGCTTAGCGAGCGGGAGGAGCACAGATACGCAGTATTTT
few | . | TRBJ2-2 | 17 | TRBV18 | CASSPPNRRRNTGELFF | TGTGCCAGCTCACCACCTAATCGGCGAAGAAACACCGGGGAGCTGTTTTTT
once | TRBD1 | TRBJ2-1 | 16 | TRBV6-6 | CASRRIGTGDSNEQFF | TGTGCCAGCAGGCGAATCGGGACAGGCGACAGTAATGAGCAGTTCTTC
. | . | TRBJ1-3 | 15 | TRBV5-4 | CASSFYRSSGNTIYF | TGTGCCAGCAGCTTCTACAGGTCCTCTGGAAACACCATATATTTT
. | TRBD2 | TRBJ2-1 | 16 | TRBV5-4 | CASSLGEGPKYNEQFF | TGTGCCAGCAGCTTGGGGGAGGGACCCAAGTACAATGAGCAGTTCTTC
. | . | TRBJ2-1 | 11 | TRBV30 | CAWSARYEQFF | TGTGCCTGGAGTGCGAGGTATGAGCAGTTCTTC
. | . | TRBJ2-3 | 14 | TRBV27 | CASSRRGIADTQYF | TGTGCCAGCAGCAGAAGGGGAATAGCAGATACGCAGTATTTT
few | TRBD1 | TRBJ2-6 | 16 | TRBV10-3 | CAIRRQGTSGANVLTF | TGTGCCATCAGGAGACAGGGAACCTCTGGGGCCAACGTCCTGACTTTC
. | . | TRBJ2-3 | 15 | TRBV25-1 | CASSPQGGRTDTQYF | TGTGCCAGCAGCCCTCAGGGGGGCCGCACAGATACGCAGTATTTT
. | TRBD1 | TRBJ1-3 | 16 | TRBV4-3 | CASSQDLGQGGNTIYF | TGCGCCAGCAGCCAAGATTTGGGACAGGGTGGAAACACCATATATTTT
few | . | TRBJ2-7 | 11 | TRBV7-9 | CASSSDYEQYF | TGTGCCAGCAGCTCAGACTACGAGCAGTACTTC
few | . | TRBJ2-5 | 13 | TRBV5-1 | CASSVSREETQYF | TGCGCCAGCAGCGTAAGCAGGGAAGAGACCCAGTACTTC
. | . | TRBJ1-3 | 14 | TRBV5-1 | CASILILSGNTIYF | TGCGCCAGCATTCTGATTCTCTCTGGAAACACCATATATTTT
many | . | TRBJ1-1 | 10 | TRBV30 | CAWSGGDRLF | TGTGCCTGGAGTGGAGGGGACCGACTCTTT
few | . | TRBJ2-3 | 12 | TRBV7-2 | CASSFITDTQYF | TGTGCCAGCAGCTTCATCACAGATACGCAGTATTTT
few | TRBD1 | TRBJ2-1 | 14 | TRBV2 | CASGTGPPYNEQFF | TGTGCCAGCGGGACAGGCCCTCCCTACAATGAGCAGTTCTTC
. | TRBD2 | TRBJ2-1 | 15 | TRBV7-3 | CASSLRSGSGNEQFF | TGTGCCAGCAGCTTACGTAGCGGGAGTGGCAATGAGCAGTTCTTC
few | . | TRBJ2-1 | 14 | TRBV7-6 | CASSPRTANNEQFF | TGTGCCAGCAGCCCACGGACAGCAAACAATGAGCAGTTCTTC
few | . | TRBJ2-5 | 11 | TRBV5-1 | CASSFKETQYF | TGCGCCAGCAGCTTTAAGGAGACCCAGTACTTC
. | TRBD1 | TRBJ2-3 | 16 | TRBV4-3 | CASSADAGGYRYTQYF | TGCGCCAGCAGCGCAGATGCAGGGGGCTACCGATATACGCAGTATTTT
few | TRBD2 | TRBJ2-7 | 11 | TRBV29-1 | CSVERGDEQYF | TGCAGCGTTGAGCGGGGGGACGAGCAGTACTTC
. | . | TRBJ2-1 | 14 | TRBV7-9 | CASSLSLSYNEQFF | TGTGCCAGCAGCTTATCACTTTCCTACAATGAGCAGTTCTTC